The clone carrying this T cell receptor (beta chain) was counted at least ten times. The definition of stable Graves' hyperthyroidism was no ophthalmopathy progression within 18 months. Hyperthyroidism had been newly diagnosed in patients aged 18 to 65, and its duration was under 2 months. Thyroid ultrasound and orbital computed tomography, with clinical symptoms and serum thyroxine and TRAb, informed diagnoses. This specimen belongs to a study of T cells in Graves' hyperthyroidism and ophthalmopathy. Study context: Blood from the periphery was taken at initial diagnosis, before any treatment.

This CDR3 is 15 amino acids long. The germline V and J ends were trimmed by 5 bases and 0 bases, with 13 bases remaining between them. CDR1 is MDHEN, CDR2 SYDVKM, per germline. From RNA transcripts, TCR beta CDR3 regions were amplified. HTBI primers were the set used in a first-round RT-PCR of the TCR CDR3. TCRdb independently ran MiXCR on the multiplex PCR reads; one entry per CDR3 protein. The sample records about 400,000 distinct CDR3 sequences, just under 15% being singletons. The source of this sequence is a woman in her thirties with Graves' hyperthyroidism. The specimen was blood. The chain has TRBV28 and TRBJ2-5; no clear D gene. The CDR3 is CASSPRPMYQETQYF. The DNA of the CDR3 is TGTGCCAGCAGTCCCCGCCCTATGTACCAAGAGACCCAGTACTTC.